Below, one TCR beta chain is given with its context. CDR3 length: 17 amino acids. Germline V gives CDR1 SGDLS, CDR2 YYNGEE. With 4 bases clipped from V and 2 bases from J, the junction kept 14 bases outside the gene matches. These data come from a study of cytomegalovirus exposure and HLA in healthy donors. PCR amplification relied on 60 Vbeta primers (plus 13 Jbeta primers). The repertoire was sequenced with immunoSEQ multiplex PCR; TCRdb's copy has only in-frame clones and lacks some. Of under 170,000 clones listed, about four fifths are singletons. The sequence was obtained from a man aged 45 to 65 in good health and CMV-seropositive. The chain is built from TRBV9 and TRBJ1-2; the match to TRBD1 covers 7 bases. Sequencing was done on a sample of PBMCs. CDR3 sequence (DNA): TGTGCCAGCAGCTCCCCCCTCCGAGACAGGGCAAACTATGGCTACACCTTC. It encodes CASSSPLRDRANYGYTF. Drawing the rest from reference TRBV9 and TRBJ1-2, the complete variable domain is DSGVTQTPKHLITATGQRVTLRCSPRSGDLSVYWYQQSLDQGLQFLIQYYNGEERAKGNILERFSAQQFPDLHSELNLSSLELGDSALYFCASSSPLRDRANYGYTFGSGTRLTVV.